These 16 T cell receptor beta chains were all obtained from the same sample, sequenced in a study of blood T cell repertoires in COVID-19. Profiled with immunoSEQ multiplex PCR; TCRdb holds only in-frame clones, not every one. This sample carries roughly 250,000 clones, about 80% of them seen once, and the ten largest clones take roughly 14%. Sequencing input: peripheral blood. The receptor set was obtained from a person aged 70 to 80 with COVID-19, enrolled during active disease.

The chain uses TRBV7-9 and TRBJ1-2, with D possibly TRBD1 on 6 matching bases. From germline, CDR1 is SEHNR and CDR2 FQNEAQ (reference sequence). V lost 5 bases and J lost 4, with 17 bases in between. This CDR3 contains 15 residues. The DNA of the CDR3 is TGTGCCAGCAGCCGTTCGGGGGGCTGGGGCTATGGCTACACCTTC. Translating it yields CASSRSGGWGYGYTF.

The chain uses TRBV7-8 and TRBJ2-3, with TRBD2 matching 7 bases. Trimming removed 4 bases from V and 6 bases from J; junction bases left unmatched: 19. CDR3 length equals 18 residues. Germline V gene lookup returns CDR1 SGHVS and CDR2 FQNEAQ. The CDR3 is CASSYYSRRAGVVDTQYF. The CDR3 DNA reads as TGTGCCAGCAGCTACTACTCGCGGCGGGCGGGAGTAGTCGATACGCAGTATTTT.

V and J are TRBV24-1 and TRBJ2-7, with D hard to call. V was cut by 9 bases and J by 7 bases, with 21 bases left in between. CDR1 and CDR2 (germline): KGHDR, SFDVKD. The CDR3 loop spans 14 amino acids. Here the CDR3 reads CATRLLLYTGEQYF. DNA for the CDR3: TGTGCCACCCGTCTGTTATTGTACACCGGGGAGCAGTACTTC.

The rearrangement uses TRBV5-4 and TRBJ2-3; TRBD1 matches at 8 bases. Germline V CDR1 and CDR2: SGHNT, YYREEE (reference sequence). This CDR3 contains 14 residues. Trimming removed 3 bases from V and 4 bases from J; junction bases left unmatched: 4. DNA of the CDR3: TGTGCCAGCAGCTCGGCAGGGGGCCCAGATACGCAGTATTTT. The encoded protein is CASSSAGGPDTQYF.

A single count supports this clone. The V gene is TRBV13, the J gene TRBJ2-6; possibly TRBD1 for D (6 bases). The CDR3 spans 17 residues. Trimming shortened V by 0 bases and J by 1 base, and 10 bases separated the two germline ends. Germline-derived CDR1 and CDR2 are PRHDT and FYEKMQ (reference sequence). CDR3 loop: CASSLGGATSGANVLTF. The CDR3, as DNA: TGTGCCAGCAGCTTAGGGGGGGCAACTTCTGGGGCCAACGTCCTGACTTTC.

V is TRBV4-1 and J is TRBJ1-5, with 7 bases matching TRBD1. The germline V gene encodes CDR1 MGHRA and CDR2 YSYEKL. The ends lost 3 bases at V and 4 bases at J; junction bases unmatched: 6. This CDR3 spans 15 amino acids. In DNA form, the CDR3 reads TGCGCCAGCAGCCATGTCGACAGGGATAATCAGCCCCAGCATTTT. Its protein is CASSHVDRDNQPQHF.

CDR3 residues: CATSREPRTSTEAFF. The DNA of the CDR3 is TGTGCCACCAGCAGAGAGCCGCGAACGAGCACTGAAGCTTTCTTT. This sequence joins TRBV15 and TRBJ1-1; D is unclear. CDR1 and CDR2 from the germline V gene are LNHNV and YYDKDF (reference sequence). Trimming stripped 0 bases from V and 4 bases from J, with 12 bases between. The CDR3 has 15 residues.

The chain links TRBV19 to TRBJ2-1; 10 nucleotides agree with TRBD2. This CDR3 is built from 16 residues. V gave up 4 bases and J gave up 2 bases; unmatched junction bases: 5. Looked up from germline, CDR1 is LNHDA and CDR2 is SQIVND (reference sequence). The DNA of the CDR3 is TGTGCCAGTAGTAGGAGGACTAGCGGCCCCTACAATGAGCAGTTCTTC. Residues: CASSRRTSGPYNEQFF.

The chain is built from TRBV6-1 and TRBJ1-1; 7 bases fit TRBD1. CDR1 is MNHNS and CDR2 is SASEGT in the germline V gene. The V segment lost 3 bases and the J segment 4 bases; nucleotides outside the gene matches: 2. The CDR3 consists of 13 residues. The CDR3 sequence: CASSDRTGTEAFF. The CDR3 coding sequence is TGTGCCAGCAGTGACCGGACAGGCACTGAAGCTTTCTTT.

This clone was seen only a few times. The chain couples TRBV7-7 to TRBJ2-2; D might be TRBD1 (6 bases). This CDR3 region has 14 residues. The ends were cut back, 3 bases at V and 8 bases at J, with 13 bases in the middle. The germline V gene encodes CDR1 SSHAT and CDR2 FNYEAQ (reference sequence). CDR3 in DNA: TGTGCCAGCAGCTTGACGAGGGGGAATGGGGAGCTGTTTTTT. This sequence encodes CASSLTRGNGELFF.

The V and J genes are TRBV19 and TRBJ1-2; 9 bases map to TRBD1. The CDR3 spans 17 residues. From germline, CDR1 is LNHDA and CDR2 SQIVND (reference sequence). J lost 4 bases, V lost 4 bases, and 13 bases had no gene match. CDR3 in DNA: TGTGCCAGTAGTACTCCGGGACAGGGTAGTGCCAGCTATGGCTACACCTTC. Residues: CASSTPGQGSASYGYTF.

V is TRBV28 and J is TRBJ1-6, with 10 positions matching TRBD1. Germline V CDR1 and CDR2: MDHEN, SYDVKM. This CDR3 region has 17 residues. V shed 4 bases, J shed 4 bases, and the junction held 7 bases outside the gene matches. CDR3 sequence reads: CASSSRQGAQYNSPLHF. The CDR3 nucleotides read TGTGCCAGCAGTTCCCGACAGGGGGCGCAATATAATTCACCCCTCCACTTT.

This clone was seen a handful of times. The gene calls are TRBV11-2 and TRBJ1-2; D may be TRBD1 (6 bases). CDR3 length: 19 amino acids. V lost 1 base to trimming and J lost 6 bases, with 27 bases between them. Germline V gene lookup returns CDR1 SGHAT and CDR2 FQNNGV. CDR3 DNA sequence: TGTGCCAGCAGCTTAGCCTTTATCCCCGGGACAAATGACAGACATGGCTACACCTTC. Translated, it gives CASSLAFIPGTNDRHGYTF.

This chain links TRBV28 with TRBJ1-4; tentatively, D is TRBD1 (5 bases). CDR3 size: 14 residues. CDR1 is MDHEN and CDR2 is SYDVKM in the germline V gene. V gave up 2 bases and J gave up 7 bases, with 11 bases separating them. CDR3 loop: CASSLNQGGEKLFF. CDR3 coding DNA: TGTGCCAGCAGTTTAAATCAGGGAGGTGAAAAACTGTTTTTT.

The chain employs TRBV2 and TRBJ2-1; TRBD2 might be the D (7 bases). Germline CDR1 is SNHLY and CDR2 is FYNNEI. V was trimmed by 7 bases and J by 7 bases, leaving 17 bases between them. The CDR3 loop spans 14 amino acids. CDR3 amino acids: CASTKGRGGNEQFF. CDR3 bases: TGTGCCAGCACCAAAGGGAGGGGGGGAAATGAGCAGTTCTTC. The full variable domain, with the rest looked up from reference TRBV2 and TRBJ2-1, is EPEVTQTPSHQVTQMGQEVILRCVPISNHLYFYWYRQILGQKVEFLVSFYNNEISEKSEIFDDQFSVERPDGSNFTLKIRSTKLEDSAMYFCASTKGRGGNEQFFGPGTRLTVL.

The chain links TRBV19 to TRBJ2-1; TRBD1 matches at 7 bases. The germline CDR1 and CDR2 sequences are LNHDA and SQIVND (reference sequence). CDR3 length: 15 amino acids. Trimming took 1 base from V and 8 from J; bases not matched to a gene: 8. DNA of the CDR3: TGTGCCAGTAGTATAGGGACAGGATCCCTTGATGAGCAGTTCTTC. This gives the protein CASSIGTGSLDEQFF.